This TCR beta chain was recorded in a study of blood T cell repertoires in COVID-19. Germline V gives CDR1 SNHLY, CDR2 FYNNEI. J was trimmed by 6 bases and V by 6 bases; bases with no gene match: 5. The CDR3 has 13 amino acids. Profiling relied on immunoSEQ multiplex PCR, and the TCRdb table lists in-frame clones only, not all of them. The table has under 200,000 clones, more than 75% seen once. Sequenced input: peripheral blood. V and J are TRBV2 and TRBJ1-2, with 9 bases lining up with TRBD1. The sequence derives from a woman aged 40 to 50 with COVID-19, enrolled during active disease. CDR3 in DNA: TGTGCCAGCAGCGGGACAGGGTTGGATGGCTACACCTTC. Amino acid sequence: CASSGTGLDGYTF.